Presented here are 6 T cell receptor beta chains from one specimen sequenced in a study of neurological immune-mediated disorders. TCRdb reprocessed the 5' RACE reads with MiXCR, giving one entry per CDR3 protein. The sample includes some 56,000 distinct CDR3 sequences, roughly 3.8% of them seen just once. The sequencing sample was made of PBMCs. The receptors derive from a man in his 60s with multiple sclerosis.

This clonotype appeared a few times. The chain uses TRBV5-1 and TRBJ2-3; TRBD2 is a possible D gene (6 bases). The CDR3 covers 18 residues. V was trimmed by 6 bases and J by 0 bases, leaving 23 bases between them. Germline lookup yields CDR1 SGHRS and CDR2 YFSETQ. CDR3 coding DNA: TGCGCCAGCAACTCTCGACGGGGGTTAAGCGGGAGCACAGATACGCAGTATTTT. Amino acids: CASNSRRGLSGSTDTQYF.

Ten or more counts support this clonotype. This chain joins TRBV5-1 and TRBJ1-1, with unresolved D. The CDR3 totals 12 residues. Trimming pared 2 bases from V and 8 bases from J, leaving 10 bases between. The germline CDR1 and CDR2 sequences are SGHRS and YFSETQ. CDR3: CASSLDLREAFF. The CDR3 DNA follows: TGCGCCAGCAGCTTAGATCTGAGGGAAGCTTTCTTT.

This clonotype is medium-sized within its sample. The V call is TRBV10-1, the J call TRBJ1-1; D is possibly TRBD1 (5 bases). The germline V gene has CDR1 WNHNN and CDR2 SYGVQD (reference sequence). The CDR3 sequence is 13 residues long. V was cut by 5 bases and J by 0 bases, with 7 bases left in between. CDR3: CASSWGLNTEAFF. The CDR3 DNA sequence: TGCGCCAGCAGTTGGGGACTGAACACTGAAGCTTTCTTT.

This clonotype was detected many times. The chain has TRBV6-2 or TRBV6-3 and TRBJ1-1; TRBD1 aligns across 8 bases. The ends lost 6 bases at V and 2 bases at J; junction bases unmatched: 5. Germline V lookup: CDR1 MNHEY, CDR2 SVGEGT. The CDR3 extends over 14 amino acids. CDR3 loop: CASRSGTGNTEAFF. CDR3 nucleotides: TGTGCCAGCAGATCCGGGACAGGAAACACTGAAGCTTTCTTT.

V and J are TRBV7-9 and TRBJ2-1, with 7 positions matching TRBD2. After removal of 5 bases from V and 0 bases from J, the junction contained 4 bases not matched to a gene. Germline CDR1 is SEHNR and CDR2 is FQNEAQ (reference sequence). CDR3 length equals 15 residues. The CDR3 here is CASSARDYSYNEQFF. The CDR3 nucleotides read TGTGCCAGCAGCGCCCGGGACTACTCCTACAATGAGCAGTTCTTC.

There are many counts of this clonotype. The V gene is TRBV4-1, the J gene TRBJ2-1; D unclear. This CDR3 comprises 15 residues. The germline V gene encodes CDR1 MGHRA and CDR2 YSYEKL. V lost 1 base, J lost 8 bases, and 15 bases lay in between. CDR3 protein: CASSQVGDGGHEQFF. CDR3 bases: TGCGCCAGCAGCCAAGTGGGCGACGGCGGCCATGAGCAGTTCTTC.